The 9 T cell receptor beta chains below were found in one sample sequenced in a study of CD8 T cell repertoires and HIV-1 epitope variants. This table comes from immunoSEQ multiplex PCR, and its TCRdb copy is limited to in-frame clones, with some not included. The sample consists of approximately 5,300 clones, about 60% of them appearing once. Antigen specificity for these receptors is unknown. Material: cultured CD8+ T cells derived from PBMCs. The receptors were sampled from a male donor with HIV.

This chain connects TRBV28 to TRBJ2-2; no definite D call. The ends were cut back, 2 bases at V and 5 bases at J, with 3 bases in the middle. This CDR3 has 12 residues. Germline values: CDR1 MDHEN, CDR2 SYDVKM. CDR3 in amino acids: CASSLETGELFF. Written as DNA, the CDR3 is TGTGCCAGCAGTTTAGAGACCGGGGAGCTGTTTTTT.

The CDR3 bases are TGTGCCAGCAGTACGGACTTCTCCTACAATGAGCAGTTCTTC. This translates into CASSTDFSYNEQFF. The chain is built from TRBV28 and TRBJ2-1, with D maybe TRBD2 (5 bases). The CDR3 extends over 14 amino acids. V was cut by 5 bases and J by 0 bases, with 8 bases left in between. CDR1 is MDHEN, CDR2 SYDVKM, per germline.

The chain employs TRBV6-5 and TRBJ1-1; 9 nucleotides align to TRBD1. V was clipped by 8 bases and J by 0 bases; unmatched bases: 4. The germline V gene encodes CDR1 MNHEY and CDR2 SVGAGI. The CDR3 consists of 14 residues. The CDR3, as DNA: TGTGCCAGCGGGACAGGGCTCATGAACACTGAAGCTTTCTTT. This sequence encodes CASGTGLMNTEAFF.

The rearrangement links TRBV6-5 to TRBJ2-1; 9 positions agree with TRBD2. The junction had 3 bases not matched to a gene; V was cut back by 4 bases and J by 5 bases. The CDR3 sequence is 14 residues long. CDR1 and CDR2 (germline): MNHEY, SVGAGI. CDR3 DNA: TGTGCCAGCAGTTTCTCTAGCGGGGACAATGAGCAGTTCTTC. It encodes CASSFSSGDNEQFF.

The rearrangement uses TRBV6-6 and TRBJ1-1; no reliable D call. V lost 0 bases and J lost 0, with 11 bases in between. CDR3 length: 16 amino acids. In germline, CDR1 is MNHNY, CDR2 SVGAGI (reference sequence). The CDR3 bases are TGTGCCAGCAGTTACTCCAATCGAGGAATGAACACTGAAGCTTTCTTT. This codes for CASSYSNRGMNTEAFF.

The chain couples TRBV6-1 to TRBJ1-1; maybe TRBD1 (5 bases). Looked up from germline, CDR1 is MNHNS and CDR2 is SASEGT. V was pared by 1 base and J by 6 bases, with 15 bases between. The CDR3 extends over 15 amino acids. CDR3 nucleotide sequence: TGTGCCAGCAGTGAAGTTGGAGGGGATATCGCTGAAGCTTTCTTT. Its protein is CASSEVGGDIAEAFF.

The V gene is TRBV28, the J gene TRBJ1-1; 7 nucleotides align to TRBD1. Trimming at V came to 3 bases and at J to 10 bases, leaving 8 bases not matched to a gene. The CDR3 is 13 amino acids. Germline CDR1 MDHEN, CDR2 SYDVKM. Here the CDR3 reads CASSLVQGPSAFF. The CDR3 DNA reads as TGTGCCAGCAGTTTGGTACAGGGGCCATCAGCTTTCTTT.

This chain uses TRBV6-5 with TRBJ1-5, with a possible D match to TRBD1 (6 bases). The length of the CDR3 is 14 residues. CDR1 and CDR2 from the germline V gene are MNHEY and SVGAGI. V lost 6 bases and J lost 3, with 12 bases in between. CDR3 nucleotide sequence: TGTGCCAGCAGGCCTCAGGGGATCAATCAGCCCCAGCATTTT. This codes for CASRPQGINQPQHF.

The chain is built from TRBV30 and TRBJ2-7, with D unclear. Per germline, CDR1 GTSNPN and CDR2 SVGIG (reference sequence). This CDR3 is built from 12 residues. Deletions cut 3 bases from V and 3 bases from J, with 9 bases between. CDR3 nucleotide sequence: TGTGCCTGGAGCGCAGGCTACTACGAGCAGTACTTC. Translated, it gives CAWSAGYYEQYF.